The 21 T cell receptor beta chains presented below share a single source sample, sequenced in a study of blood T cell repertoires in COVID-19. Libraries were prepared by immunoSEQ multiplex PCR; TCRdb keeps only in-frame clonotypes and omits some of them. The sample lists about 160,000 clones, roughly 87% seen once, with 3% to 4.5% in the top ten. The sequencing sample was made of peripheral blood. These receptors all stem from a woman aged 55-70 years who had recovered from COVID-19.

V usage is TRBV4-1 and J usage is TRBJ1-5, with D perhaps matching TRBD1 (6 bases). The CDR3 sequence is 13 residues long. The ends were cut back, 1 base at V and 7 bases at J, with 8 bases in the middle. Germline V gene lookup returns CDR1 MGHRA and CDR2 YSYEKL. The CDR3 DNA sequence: TGCGCCAGCAGCCAAGTCAGGGGCCAGCCCCAGCATTTT. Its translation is CASSQVRGQPQHF.

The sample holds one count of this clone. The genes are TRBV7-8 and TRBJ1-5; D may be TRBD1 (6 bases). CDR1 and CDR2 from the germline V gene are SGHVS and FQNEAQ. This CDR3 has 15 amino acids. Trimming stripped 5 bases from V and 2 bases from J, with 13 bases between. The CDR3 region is CASSGMPGGNQPQHF. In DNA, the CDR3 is TGTGCCAGCAGCGGGATGCCAGGGGGCAATCAGCCCCAGCATTTT.

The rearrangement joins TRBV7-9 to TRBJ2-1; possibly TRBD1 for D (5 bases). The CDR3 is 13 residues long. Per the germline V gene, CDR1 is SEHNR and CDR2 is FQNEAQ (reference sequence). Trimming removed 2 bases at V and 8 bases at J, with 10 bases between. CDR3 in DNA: TGTGCCAGCAGCTTAAAGGGGTTCGATGAGCAGTTCTTC. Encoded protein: CASSLKGFDEQFF.

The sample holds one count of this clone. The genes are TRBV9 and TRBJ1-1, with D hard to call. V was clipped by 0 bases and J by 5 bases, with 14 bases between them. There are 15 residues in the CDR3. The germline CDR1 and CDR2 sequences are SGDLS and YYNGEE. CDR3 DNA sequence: TGTGCCAGCAGCGTAGGAGAGGACTTTCGGACTGAAGCTTTCTTT. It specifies CASSVGEDFRTEAFF.

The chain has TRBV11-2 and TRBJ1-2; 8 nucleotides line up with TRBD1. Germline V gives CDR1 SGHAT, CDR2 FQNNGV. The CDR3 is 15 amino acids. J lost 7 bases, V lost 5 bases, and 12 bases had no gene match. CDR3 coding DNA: TGTGCCAGCAGCCCCGATCCCCAGGGGGCCGCTGGCTACACCTTC. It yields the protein CASSPDPQGAAGYTF.

CDR3 region: CASSKGQAPTGELFF. The CDR3, as DNA: TGTGCCAGTAGTAAGGGACAGGCGCCCACCGGGGAGCTGTTTTTT. The chain combines TRBV19 with TRBJ2-2; 8 bases match TRBD1. The CDR3 consists of 15 residues. The junction had 5 bases not matched to a gene; V was cut back by 4 bases and J by 4 bases. Germline CDR1 LNHDA, CDR2 SQIVND (reference sequence).

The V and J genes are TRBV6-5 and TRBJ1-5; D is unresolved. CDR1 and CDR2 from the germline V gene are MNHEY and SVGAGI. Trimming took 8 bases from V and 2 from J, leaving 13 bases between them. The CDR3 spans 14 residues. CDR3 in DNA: TGTGCCAGCCTGGGAGTACTCGGCAATCAGCCCCAGCATTTT. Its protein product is CASLGVLGNQPQHF.

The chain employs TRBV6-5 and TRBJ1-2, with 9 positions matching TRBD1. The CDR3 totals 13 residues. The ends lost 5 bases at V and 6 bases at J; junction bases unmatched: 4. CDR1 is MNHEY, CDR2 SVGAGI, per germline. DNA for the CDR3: TGTGCCAGCAGTCCCGGGACAGGGCATGGCTACACCTTC. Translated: CASSPGTGHGYTF.

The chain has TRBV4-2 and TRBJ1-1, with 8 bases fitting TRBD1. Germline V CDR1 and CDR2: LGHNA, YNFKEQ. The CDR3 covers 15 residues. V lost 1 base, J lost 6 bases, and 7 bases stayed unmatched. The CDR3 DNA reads TGTGCCAGCAGCCAAGTCACAGGGGGGAAGTCTGAAGCTTTCTTT. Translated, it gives CASSQVTGGKSEAFF.

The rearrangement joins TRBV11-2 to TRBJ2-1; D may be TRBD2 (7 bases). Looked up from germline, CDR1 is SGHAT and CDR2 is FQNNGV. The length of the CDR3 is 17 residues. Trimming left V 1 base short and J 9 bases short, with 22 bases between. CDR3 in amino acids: CASSLAAGAVEGREQFF. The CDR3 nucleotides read TGTGCCAGCAGCTTAGCTGCGGGGGCCGTAGAAGGGCGTGAGCAGTTCTTC.

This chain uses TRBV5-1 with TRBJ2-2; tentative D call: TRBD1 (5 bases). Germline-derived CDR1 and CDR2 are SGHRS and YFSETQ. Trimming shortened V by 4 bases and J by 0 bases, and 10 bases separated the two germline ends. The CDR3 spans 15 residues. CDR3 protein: CASSPRVPNTGELFF. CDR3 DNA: TGCGCCAGCAGCCCCAGGGTACCGAACACCGGGGAGCTGTTTTTT. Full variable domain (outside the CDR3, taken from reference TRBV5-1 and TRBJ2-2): KAGVTQTPRYLIKTRGQQVTLSCSPISGHRSVSWYQQTPGQGLQFLFEYFSETQRNKGNFPGRFSGRQFSNSRSEMNVSTLELGDSALYLCASSPRVPNTGELFFGEGSRLTVL.

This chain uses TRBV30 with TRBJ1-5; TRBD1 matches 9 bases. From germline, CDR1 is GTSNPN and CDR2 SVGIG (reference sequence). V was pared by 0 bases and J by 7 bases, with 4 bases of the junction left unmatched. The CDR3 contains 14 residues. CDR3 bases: TGTGCCTGGAGTGTAACAGGGGGCAGGCAGCCCCAGCATTTT. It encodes CAWSVTGGRQPQHF.

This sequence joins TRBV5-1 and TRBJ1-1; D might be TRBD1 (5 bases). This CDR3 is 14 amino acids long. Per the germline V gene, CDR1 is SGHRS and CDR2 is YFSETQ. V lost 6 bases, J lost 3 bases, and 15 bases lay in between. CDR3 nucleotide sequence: TGCGCCAGCACGTCGGGGGTCTTGGACACTGAAGCTTTCTTT. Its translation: CASTSGVLDTEAFF.

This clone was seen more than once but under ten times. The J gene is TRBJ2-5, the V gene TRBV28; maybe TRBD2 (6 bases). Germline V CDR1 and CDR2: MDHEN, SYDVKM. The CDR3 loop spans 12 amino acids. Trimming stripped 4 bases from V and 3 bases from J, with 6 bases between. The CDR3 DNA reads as TGTGCCAGCAGTTGGGGGGAAGAGACCCAGTACTTC. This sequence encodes CASSWGEETQYF. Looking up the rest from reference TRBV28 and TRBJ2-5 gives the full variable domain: DVKVTQSSRYLVKRTGEKVFLECVQDMDHENMFWYRQDPGLGLRLIYFSYDVKMKEKGDIPEGYSVSREKKERFSLILESASTNQTSMYLCASSWGEETQYFGPGTRLLVL.

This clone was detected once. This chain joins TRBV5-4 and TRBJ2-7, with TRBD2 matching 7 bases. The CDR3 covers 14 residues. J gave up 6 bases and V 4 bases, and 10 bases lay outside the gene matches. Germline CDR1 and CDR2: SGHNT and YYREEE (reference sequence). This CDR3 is CASSPGGQGPEQYF. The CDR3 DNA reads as TGTGCCAGCAGCCCGGGGGGTCAGGGACCCGAGCAGTACTTC. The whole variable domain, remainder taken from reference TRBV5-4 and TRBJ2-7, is ETGVTQSPTHLIKTRGQQVTLRCSSQSGHNTVSWYQQALGQGPQFIFQYYREEENGRGNFPPRFSGLQFPNYSSELNVNALELDDSALYLCASSPGGQGPEQYFGPGTRLTVT.

For the CDR3, the DNA is TGTGCCAGCAACCTCCCGACAGGGGAGGGCACTGAAGCTTTCTTT. Its translation is CASNLPTGEGTEAFF. The chain combines TRBV11-1 with TRBJ1-1, with 8 bases aligning to TRBD1. This CDR3 region has 15 residues. With V trimmed by 7 bases and J by 4 bases, 11 bases remained unmatched. Germline CDR1 SGHAT, CDR2 FQDESV (reference sequence).

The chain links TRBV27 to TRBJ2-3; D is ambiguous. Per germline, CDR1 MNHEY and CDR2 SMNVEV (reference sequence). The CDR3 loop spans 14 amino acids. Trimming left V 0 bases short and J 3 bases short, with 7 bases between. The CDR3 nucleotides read TGTGCCAGCAGTTTATCTGGCGGAACAGATACGCAGTATTTT. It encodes CASSLSGGTDTQYF.

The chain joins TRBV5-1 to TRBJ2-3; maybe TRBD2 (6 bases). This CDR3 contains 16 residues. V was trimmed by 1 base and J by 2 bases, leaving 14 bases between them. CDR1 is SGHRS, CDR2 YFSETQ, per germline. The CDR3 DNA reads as TGCGCCAGCAGCTTGTACGGCGGGGCGATCACAGATACGCAGTATTTT. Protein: CASSLYGGAITDTQYF.

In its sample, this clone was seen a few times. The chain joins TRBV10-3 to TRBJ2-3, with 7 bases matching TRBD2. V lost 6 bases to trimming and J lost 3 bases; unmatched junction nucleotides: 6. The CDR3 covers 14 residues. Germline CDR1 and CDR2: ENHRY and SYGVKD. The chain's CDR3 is CAIRSSGPTDTQYF. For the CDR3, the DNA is TGTGCCATCAGGAGTAGCGGGCCGACAGATACGCAGTATTTT.

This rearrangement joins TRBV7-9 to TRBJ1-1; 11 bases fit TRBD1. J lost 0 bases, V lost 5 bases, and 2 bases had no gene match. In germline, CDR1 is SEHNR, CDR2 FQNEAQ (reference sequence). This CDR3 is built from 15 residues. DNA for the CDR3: TGTGCCAGCAGCCTGGGACAGGGGGTGAACACTGAAGCTTTCTTT. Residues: CASSLGQGVNTEAFF.

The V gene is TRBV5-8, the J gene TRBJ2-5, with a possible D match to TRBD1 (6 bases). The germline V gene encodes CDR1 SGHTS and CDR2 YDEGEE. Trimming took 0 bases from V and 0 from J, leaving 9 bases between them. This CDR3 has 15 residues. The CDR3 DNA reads TGTGCCAGCAGCTTGGGACAGGCCTACCAAGAGACCCAGTACTTC. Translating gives CASSLGQAYQETQYF.